This T cell receptor (beta chain) was sequenced for a study of blood T cell repertoires in COVID-19. Study summary: From the United States, Italy and Spain came samples of acute and convalescent COVID-19. PBMCs, B-cell-depleted T cells, or T cells were the source of the cDNA or gDNA that made up the material.

The germline CDR1 and CDR2 sequences are SGHNT and YYREEE (reference sequence). This CDR3 spans 15 amino acids. V was shortened by 0 bases and J by 4 bases, with 13 bases between the two germline ends. Authors' analysis steps: The authors estimated nucleated cell counts from reference gene primer amplification. Clones were sequenced by immunoSEQ multiplex PCR, and TCRdb holds only the in-frame ones, with some missing. The DNA was the basis for D and trimming; V, J and clone size are from that table. The sample consists of about 140,000 clones, about 76% of them appearing once. The receptor comes from a human donor in a cohort sampled during active COVID-19. The sample taken for sequencing was peripheral blood. The chain couples TRBV5-4 to TRBJ1-2, with a weak D call TRBD1 (6 bases). The CDR3 nucleotides are TGTGCCAGCAGCTTGGGACAGGCAAACGTCTATGGCTACACCTTC. Protein: CASSLGQANVYGYTF.